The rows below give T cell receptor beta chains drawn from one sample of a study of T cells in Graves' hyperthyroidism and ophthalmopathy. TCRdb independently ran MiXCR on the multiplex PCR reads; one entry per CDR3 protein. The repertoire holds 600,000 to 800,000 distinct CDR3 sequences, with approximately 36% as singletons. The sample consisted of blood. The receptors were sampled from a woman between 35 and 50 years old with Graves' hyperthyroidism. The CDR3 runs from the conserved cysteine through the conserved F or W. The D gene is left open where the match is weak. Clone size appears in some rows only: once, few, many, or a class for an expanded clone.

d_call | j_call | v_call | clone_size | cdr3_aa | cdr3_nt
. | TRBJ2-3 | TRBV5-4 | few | CASSLVEADTQYF | TGTGCCAGCAGCTTGGTCGAGGCGGATACGCAGTATTTT
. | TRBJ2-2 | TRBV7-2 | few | CASSAGAANTGELFF | TGTGCCAGCAGCGCGGGTGCCGCGAACACCGGGGAGCTGTTTTTT
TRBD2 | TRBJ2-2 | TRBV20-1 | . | CSARLAVTGELFF | TGCAGTGCTAGACTAGCGGTGACCGGGGAGCTGTTTTTT
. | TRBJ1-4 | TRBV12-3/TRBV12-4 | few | CASSPGVVLEKLFF | TGTGCCAGCAGCCCTGGGGTGGTGCTCGAAAAACTGTTTTTT
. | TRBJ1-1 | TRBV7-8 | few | CASSLVGTLGTEAFF | TGTGCCAGCAGCTTGGTAGGGACCTTAGGCACTGAAGCTTTCTTT
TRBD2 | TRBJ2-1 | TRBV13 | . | CASSFQRGREGREQFF | TGTGCCAGCAGCTTCCAGCGGGGGCGGGAGGGCCGAGAGCAGTTCTTC
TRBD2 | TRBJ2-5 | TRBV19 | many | CASSIEGGRQETQYF | TGTGCCAGTAGTATAGAGGGCGGGAGGCAAGAGACCCAGTACTTC
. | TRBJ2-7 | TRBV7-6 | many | CASRPLASRATGEQYF | TGTGCCAGCAGACCTCTAGCGTCTCGAGCCACAGGCGAGCAGTACTTC
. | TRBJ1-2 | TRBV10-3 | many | CASVRDTRMVDYGYTF | TGTGCCTCCGTTCGGGACACCAGAATGGTGGATTATGGCTACACCTTC
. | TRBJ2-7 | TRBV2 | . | CASARGRAPGEQYF | TGTGCCAGTGCTAGAGGACGGGCCCCAGGCGAGCAGTACTTC
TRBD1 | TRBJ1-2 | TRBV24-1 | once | CATSETGRERLYGYTF | TGTGCCACCAGTGAGACAGGGCGAGAGCGACTCTATGGCTACACCTTC
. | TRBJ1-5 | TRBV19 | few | CASSMGPGAPQHF | TGTGCCAGTAGTATGGGGCCGGGGGCACCCCAGCATTTT
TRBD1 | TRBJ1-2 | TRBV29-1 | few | CSAGGRPGQGIDGYTF | TGCAGCGCCGGTGGGAGACCGGGACAGGGAATCGATGGCTACACCTTC
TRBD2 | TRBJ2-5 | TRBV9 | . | CASSVYSGGGQETQYF | TGTGCCAGCAGCGTGTACTCCGGGGGGGGCCAAGAGACCCAGTACTTC
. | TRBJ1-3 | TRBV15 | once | CATSRDQAAGTGNTIYF | TGTGCCACCAGCAGAGATCAAGCGGCGGGGACTGGAAACACCATATATTTT
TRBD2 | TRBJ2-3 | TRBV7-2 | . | CASSLAPWRGGGTDTQYF | TGTGCCAGCAGCTTAGCCCCTTGGCGGGGGGGCGGCACAGATACGCAGTATTTT
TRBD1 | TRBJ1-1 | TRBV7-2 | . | CASSQDLRQGGAEAFF | TGTGCCAGCAGCCAAGATCTCCGACAGGGTGGGGCTGAAGCTTTCTTT
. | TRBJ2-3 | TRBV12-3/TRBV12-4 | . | CASSFARDTQYF | TGTGCCAGCAGTTTTGCCCGGGATACGCAGTATTTT
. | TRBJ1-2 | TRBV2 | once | CASGRRRFGNTF | TGTGCCAGCGGAAGGCGGAGGTTTGGAAACACCTTC
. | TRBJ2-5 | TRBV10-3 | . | CASRYRVYGQYF | TGTGCCAGCCGATACAGGGTGTACGGCCAGTACTTC
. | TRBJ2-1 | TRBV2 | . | CASSDWGGGEQFF | TGTGCCAGCAGTGATTGGGGGGGGGGCGAGCAGTTCTTC
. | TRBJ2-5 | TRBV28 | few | CASSTWRGQETQYF | TGTGCCAGCAGTACCTGGAGAGGGCAAGAGACCCAGTACTTC
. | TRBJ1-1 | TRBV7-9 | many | CASSRGVEAFF | TGTGCCAGCAGCCGAGGGGTTGAAGCTTTCTTT
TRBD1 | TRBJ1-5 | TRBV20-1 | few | CSVGTGHLRGPQHF | TGCAGCGTCGGGACAGGTCACCTCCGCGGGCCCCAGCATTTT
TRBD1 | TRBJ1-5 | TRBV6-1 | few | CASRKGSGGAGGNQPQHF | TGTGCCAGCAGGAAGGGGTCAGGGGGCGCGGGGGGCAATCAGCCCCAGCATTTT